The subject of this entry is one T cell receptor beta chain. What it recognizes is unknown. Here immunoSEQ multiplex PCR was the method, and the copy in TCRdb shows in-frame clones only, minus some. The data contain tens of thousands of clones, approximately 80% of them seen just once; the ten biggest clones take up about 45%. These data belong to a study of Ad26.COV2.S vaccination and SARS-CoV-2 variants. CDR3 length: 10 amino acids. With 5 bases removed from V and 6 bases from J, the gap between germline ends came to 8 bases. Germline CDR1 GTSNPN, CDR2 SVGIG (reference sequence). Regarding the study as a whole: Vaccinees showed greater spike-specific TCR breadth than placebo recipients. From the TCR breadth and depth analyses, total T cell responses may have been underestimated.

The clonotype comes from a human donor who had recovered from COVID-19. This specimen consisted of peripheral blood, obtained after recovery from COVID-19. The chain links TRBV30 to TRBJ2-7; D is unclear. The CDR3, as DNA: TGTGCCTGGGGTCTTTCCGAGCAGTACTTC. This encodes CAWGLSEQYF.